This T cell receptor (beta chain) was obtained from a study of tumor-infiltrating lymphocytes in localized non-small cell lung cancer. Germline CDR1 reads MNHNS; CDR2 reads SASEGT. Between the trimmed V and J ends, which lost 0 bases and 7 bases, there was a span of 16 bases. The CDR3 covers 15 residues. TCRdb's table, derived via immunoSEQ multiplex PCR, lists solely in-frame clones and lacks some. The data contain about 9,900 clones, 60% to 75% of them singletons. Findings of the study overall: Recurrence-free survival showed no association with tumor T-cell fraction. Compared with uninvolved lung, tumors showed higher T cell infiltration by TCRbeta sequencing. No T-cell fraction difference was seen between IM1 and IM2 tumors. Each assay used a separate piece of the same tissue.

As for this clone: Its antigen is currently unknown.

This sequence joins TRBV6-1 and TRBJ2-7; D is possibly TRBD1 or TRBD2 (5 bases each). This receptor was obtained from a human donor with non-small cell lung cancer. The sample taken for sequencing was lung tumor tissue. The CDR3 region has the DNA TGTGCCAGCAGTGAAGCGCTTCGGGGCCGGTGGGAGCAGTACTTC. It codes for CASSEALRGRWEQYF.